Detailed here is one T cell receptor (beta chain). Its recognized antigen is unknown. No much larger clone is present one base from it, and per-base qualities are unavailable. CD8 naive samples were CD45RO-negative cells positively selected for CCR7, giving a CD45RA+CCR7+ population that excluded TemRA cells. The donors were healthy, HIV-negative adults who had no recently reported acute infections or vaccinations. Only Caucasian adults living in Nashville, Tennessee, USA were represented among the donors. Blood was obtained by leukapheresis, after which PBMCs were separated by Ficoll-Histopaque density gradient centrifugation and cryopreserved in liquid nitrogen vapor phase. Purity and quantity of every magnetically sorted T cell population were checked by analytical flow cytometry. Genomic DNA was isolated from every sorted fraction and measured by UV absorbance on a Nanodrop 2000c. TCR CDR3 regions were amplified from genomic DNA by multiplex PCR using the deep immunoSEQ assay. For each cell subset, the extracted genomic DNA was distributed evenly across all wells of several immunoSEQ 96-well plates, and each plate served as one replicate. For sorted subsets, each replicate PCR was loaded with approximately 200 ng genomic DNA, equivalent to 25,000 to 35,000 T cell genomes. Purified libraries were measured with a Qubit 3.0 fluorometer, size-checked on a Bioanalyzer 2100, and measured again with the KAPA Library Quantification kit. A separate single-read 150-cycle Illumina NextSeq 550 flow cell was used to sequence each immunoSEQ 96-well plate. The original methods were these. Because only junctional sequences without quality scores were contained in the immunoSEQ output, filtering matching that applied to full-length reads could not be performed. Sequences were annotated with PyIR, a Python wrapper for IgBLAST v1.9, using IMGT germline references to assign V/J genes and CDR3. Reads with weak V/J assignments (E-value above 1e-6), missing CDR3, stop codons, out-of-frame junctions, or ambiguous translated residues were removed. V3J clonotypes were defined by identical inferred V gene, J gene, and CDR3 amino acid sequence. Percentage overlap between repertoires was computed as shared unique clonotypes divided by the size of the smaller repertoire. RTK rarefaction, the Chao1 estimator, and Recon v2.1 estimates of unobserved clonotypes were used to assess repertoire richness. Generation probabilities were computed with OLGA for all TCRbeta clonotypes obtained by the gDNA method from four donors. In TCRdb, the immuneACCESS table is reduced to in-frame sequences with V and J assigned. These tables do not hold every clone; where another copy was compared, an unresolved V gene accounts for under half, and the others remain unexplained. That table gives V, J and clone size, and the DNA gave D and trimming. In all, the sample holds roughly 600,000 clones, and 98% of those were seen once. The ten largest clones take up 0.3% of the sample.

Based on the germline V gene (reference sequence), the CDR1 and CDR2 sequences are LNHDA and SQIVND. V lost 4 bases and J lost 2 bases; the stretch between them is 18 bases long. Inclusive of the bounding cysteine and phenylalanine, the CDR3 is 17 residues long. The DNA shown is the 51-base CDR3, in frame from base 1. This entry is derived from a study of shared clonotypes between healthy human individuals (dated by TCRdb to the early 2020s). Regarding the complete study: Two women and a few men aged 18 to 49 years were included in the cohort. For each donor, three plates each were used for CD4 naive and CD4 memory, two plates were used for CD8 naive, and one plate was used for CD8 memory. To estimate repertoire size and how much clonotype sharing occurs between individuals, the study deeply sequenced the blood TCR repertoires of five healthy adults. Different laboratories and diverse techniques were used to prepare libraries and sequence TCR repertoires, to increase sequencing depth and limit assay-specific biases. Per donor, leukapheresis produced somewhere between about 0.94 and 9 billion PBMCs. Broad study findings and their caveats: Even with the large sequencing depth, rarefaction of the sorted-subset datasets indicated that sequencing was incomplete. Pairwise subsampling led to the expectation that sequencing depth would affect the degree of clonotype sharing among donors. Higher generation probabilities were observed for clonotypes shared by all four sorted-subset donors than for non-shared clonotypes. Sampling was restricted to blood, and TCR repertoires in tissue are likely to differ from TCR repertoires in blood. When a few donors were compared, the shared fraction of clonotypes was around 5% for naive CD4, around 3.5% for naive CD8, more than 2% for memory CD4, and roughly 0.4% for memory CD8. Naive subsets generally had larger estimated clonotype richness than memory subsets. The genetic and exposure-history diversity represented was limited by the small number of donors.

This receptor was obtained from a young man in good health. Sample: naive CD8+ T cells sorted from blood. The cell subset or site label, as the study defines it: CD45RA+CCR7+. Here the chain combines TRBV19 and TRBJ2-1; TRBD1 is possibly the D segment (5 matching bases). The CDR3: CASSSGHTEGAYNEQFF. The DNA sequence is given as TGTGCCAGTAGTAGCGGACATACCGAAGGGGCCTACAATGAGCAGTTCTTC.